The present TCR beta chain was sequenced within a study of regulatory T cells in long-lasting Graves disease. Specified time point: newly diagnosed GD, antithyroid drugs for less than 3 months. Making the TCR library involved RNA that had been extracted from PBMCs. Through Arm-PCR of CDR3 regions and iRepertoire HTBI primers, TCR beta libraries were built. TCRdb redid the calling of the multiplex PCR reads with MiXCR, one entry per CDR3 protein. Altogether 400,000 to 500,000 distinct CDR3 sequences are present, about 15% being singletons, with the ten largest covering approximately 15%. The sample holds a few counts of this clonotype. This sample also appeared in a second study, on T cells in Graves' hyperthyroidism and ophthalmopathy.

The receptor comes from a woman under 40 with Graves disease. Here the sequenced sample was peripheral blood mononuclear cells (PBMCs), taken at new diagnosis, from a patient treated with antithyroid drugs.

This chain's CDR3 is CASSLLVSSYNEQFF. The CDR3 DNA sequence: TGTGCCAGCAGTTTATTGGTAAGCTCCTACAATGAGCAGTTCTTC. The chain uses TRBV27 and TRBJ2-1; D is unclear. V gave up 1 base and J gave up 0 bases, with 7 bases separating them. Germline V gene lookup returns CDR1 MNHEY and CDR2 SMNVEV (reference sequence). This CDR3 is built from 15 residues.